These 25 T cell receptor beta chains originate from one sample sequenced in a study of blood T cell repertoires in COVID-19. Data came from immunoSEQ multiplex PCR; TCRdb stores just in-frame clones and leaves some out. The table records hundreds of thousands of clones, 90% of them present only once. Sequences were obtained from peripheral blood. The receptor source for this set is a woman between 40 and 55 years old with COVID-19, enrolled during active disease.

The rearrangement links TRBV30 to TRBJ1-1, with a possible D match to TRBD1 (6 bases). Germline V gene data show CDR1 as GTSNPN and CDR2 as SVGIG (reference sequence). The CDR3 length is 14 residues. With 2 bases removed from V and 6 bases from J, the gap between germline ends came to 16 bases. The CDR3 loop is CAWSIQGYRAEAFF. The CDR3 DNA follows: TGTGCCTGGAGTATCCAGGGGTATCGCGCTGAAGCTTTCTTT.

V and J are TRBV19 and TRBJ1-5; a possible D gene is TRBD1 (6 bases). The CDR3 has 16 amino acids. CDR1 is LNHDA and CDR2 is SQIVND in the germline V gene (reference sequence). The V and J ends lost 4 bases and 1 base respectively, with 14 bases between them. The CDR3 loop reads CASSRDKAISNQPQHF. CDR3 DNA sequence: TGTGCCAGTAGTAGGGACAAGGCGATCAGCAATCAGCCCCAGCATTTT.

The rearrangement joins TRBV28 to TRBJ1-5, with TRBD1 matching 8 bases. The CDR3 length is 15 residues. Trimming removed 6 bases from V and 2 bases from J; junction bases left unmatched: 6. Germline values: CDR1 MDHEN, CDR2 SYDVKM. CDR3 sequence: CASRFGQGGNQPQHF. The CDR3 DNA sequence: TGTGCCAGCAGATTCGGACAGGGTGGCAATCAGCCCCAGCATTTT.

The CDR3 coding sequence is TGTGCCAGCAGCTTAGATCGCCCCGGGCAGGGGGGCGAGCAGTACTTC. Translation gives CASSLDRPGQGGEQYF. This chain joins TRBV11-2 and TRBJ2-7; tentatively, D is TRBD1 (7 bases). V lost 0 bases and J 6 bases, leaving 18 bases between the germline ends. The V gene's germline CDR1 is SGHAT and CDR2 FQNNGV. The CDR3 runs 16 residues.

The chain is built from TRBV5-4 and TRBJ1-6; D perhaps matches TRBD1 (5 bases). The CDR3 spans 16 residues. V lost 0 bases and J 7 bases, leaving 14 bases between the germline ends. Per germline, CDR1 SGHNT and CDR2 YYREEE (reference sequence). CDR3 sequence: CASSLEEGLRNSPLHF. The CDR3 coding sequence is TGTGCCAGCAGCTTGGAGGAGGGGCTGAGGAATTCACCCCTCCACTTT. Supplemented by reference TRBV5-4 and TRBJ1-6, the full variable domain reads ETGVTQSPTHLIKTRGQQVTLRCSSQSGHNTVSWYQQALGQGPQFIFQYYREEENGRGNFPPRFSGLQFPNYSSELNVNALELDDSALYLCASSLEEGLRNSPLHFGNGTRLTVT.

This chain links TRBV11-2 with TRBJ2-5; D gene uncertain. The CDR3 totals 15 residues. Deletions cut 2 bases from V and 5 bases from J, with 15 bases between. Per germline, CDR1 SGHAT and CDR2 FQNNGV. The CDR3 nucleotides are TGTGCCAGCAGCTTAAAGCAGGCGCCGCCGGAGACCCAGTACTTC. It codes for CASSLKQAPPETQYF.

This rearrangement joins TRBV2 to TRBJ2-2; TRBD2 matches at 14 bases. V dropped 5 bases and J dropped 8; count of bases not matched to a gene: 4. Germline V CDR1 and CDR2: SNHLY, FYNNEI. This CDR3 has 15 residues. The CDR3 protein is CASSRLAGGLGELFF. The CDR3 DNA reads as TGTGCCAGCAGTAGACTAGCGGGAGGGCTGGGGGAGCTGTTTTTT.

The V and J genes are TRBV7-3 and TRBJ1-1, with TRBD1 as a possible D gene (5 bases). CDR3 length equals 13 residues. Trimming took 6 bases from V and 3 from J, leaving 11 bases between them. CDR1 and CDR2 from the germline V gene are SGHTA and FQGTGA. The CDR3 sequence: CASSYDRHTEAFF. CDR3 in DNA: TGTGCCAGCAGTTACGACAGACACACTGAAGCTTTCTTT. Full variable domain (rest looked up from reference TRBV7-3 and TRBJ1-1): GAGVSQTPSNKVTEKGKYVELRCDPISGHTALYWYRQSLGQGPEFLIYFQGTGAADDSGLPNDRFFAVRPEGSVSTLKIQRTERGDSAVYLCASSYDRHTEAFFGQGTRLTVV.

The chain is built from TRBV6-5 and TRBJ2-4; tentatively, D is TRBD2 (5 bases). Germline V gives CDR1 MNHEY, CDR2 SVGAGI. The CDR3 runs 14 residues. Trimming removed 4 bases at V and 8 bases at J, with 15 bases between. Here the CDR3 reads CASSLRGSGDIQYF. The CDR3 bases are TGTGCCAGCAGTTTAAGAGGGAGTGGGGACATTCAGTACTTC.

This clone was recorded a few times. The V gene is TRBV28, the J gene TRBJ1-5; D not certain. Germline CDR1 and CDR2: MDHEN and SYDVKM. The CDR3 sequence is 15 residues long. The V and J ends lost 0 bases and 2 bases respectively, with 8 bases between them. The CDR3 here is CASSLWGGRNQPQHF. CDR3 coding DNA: TGTGCCAGCAGTTTATGGGGAGGGCGCAATCAGCCCCAGCATTTT.

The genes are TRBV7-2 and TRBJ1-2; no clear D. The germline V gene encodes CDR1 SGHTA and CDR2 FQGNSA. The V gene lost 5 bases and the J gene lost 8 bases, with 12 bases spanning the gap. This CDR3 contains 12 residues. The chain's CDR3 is CASSQTTGGYTF. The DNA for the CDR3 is TGTGCCAGCAGCCAAACAACGGGGGGCTACACCTTC.

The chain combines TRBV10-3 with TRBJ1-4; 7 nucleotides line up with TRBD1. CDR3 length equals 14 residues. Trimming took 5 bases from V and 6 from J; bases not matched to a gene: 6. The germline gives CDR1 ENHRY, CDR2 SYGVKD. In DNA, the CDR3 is TGTGCCATCAGTAGACAGGGCGAAGATGAAAAACTGTTTTTT. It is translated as CAISRQGEDEKLFF.

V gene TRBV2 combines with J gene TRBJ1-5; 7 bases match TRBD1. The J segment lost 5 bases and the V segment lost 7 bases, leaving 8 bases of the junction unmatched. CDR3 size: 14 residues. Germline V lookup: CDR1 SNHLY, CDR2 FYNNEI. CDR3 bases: TGTGCCAGCACACAGGCAGGGGGAGATCAGCCCCAGCATTTT. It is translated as CASTQAGGDQPQHF.

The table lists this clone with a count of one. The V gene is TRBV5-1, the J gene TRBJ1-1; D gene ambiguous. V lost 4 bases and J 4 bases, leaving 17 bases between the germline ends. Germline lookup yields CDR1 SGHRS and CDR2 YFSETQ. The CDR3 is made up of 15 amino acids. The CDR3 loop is CASSTDRGSLTEAFF. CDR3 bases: TGCGCCAGCAGCACCGACCGGGGATCCCTCACTGAAGCTTTCTTT.

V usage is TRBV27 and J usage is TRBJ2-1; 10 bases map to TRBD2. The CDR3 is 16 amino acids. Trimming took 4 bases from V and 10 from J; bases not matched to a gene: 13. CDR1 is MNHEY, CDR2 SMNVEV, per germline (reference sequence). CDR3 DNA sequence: TGTGCCAGCAGTTCCCACTTGCTAGCGGGAGTAGGGGAGCAGTTCTTC. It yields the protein CASSSHLLAGVGEQFF.

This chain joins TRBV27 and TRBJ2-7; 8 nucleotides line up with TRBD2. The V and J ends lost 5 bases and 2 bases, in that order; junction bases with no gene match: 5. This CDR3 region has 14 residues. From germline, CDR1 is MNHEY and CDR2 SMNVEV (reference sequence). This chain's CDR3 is CASSPRLATYEQYF. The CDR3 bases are TGTGCCAGCAGTCCACGACTAGCGACCTACGAGCAGTACTTC.

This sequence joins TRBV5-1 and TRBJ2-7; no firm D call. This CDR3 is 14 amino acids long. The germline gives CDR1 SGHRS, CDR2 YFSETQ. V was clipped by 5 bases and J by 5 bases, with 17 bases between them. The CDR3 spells CASRRESLPNEQYF. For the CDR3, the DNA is TGCGCCAGCAGGCGAGAATCACTACCCAACGAGCAGTACTTC.

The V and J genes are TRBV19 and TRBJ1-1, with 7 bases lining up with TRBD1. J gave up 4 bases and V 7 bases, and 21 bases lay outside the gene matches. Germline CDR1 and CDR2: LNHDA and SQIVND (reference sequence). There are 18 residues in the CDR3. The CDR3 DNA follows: TGTGCCAGTACCCTGTTCGGTGGGGCAGGGGGTTTAGGCACTGAAGCTTTCTTT. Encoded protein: CASTLFGGAGGLGTEAFF.

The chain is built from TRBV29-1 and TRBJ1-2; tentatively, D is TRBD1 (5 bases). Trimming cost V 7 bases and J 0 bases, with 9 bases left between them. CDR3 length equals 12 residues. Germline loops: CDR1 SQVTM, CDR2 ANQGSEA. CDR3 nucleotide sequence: TGCAGCGGCGGGGGAACTAACTATGGCTACACCTTC. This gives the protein CSGGGTNYGYTF.

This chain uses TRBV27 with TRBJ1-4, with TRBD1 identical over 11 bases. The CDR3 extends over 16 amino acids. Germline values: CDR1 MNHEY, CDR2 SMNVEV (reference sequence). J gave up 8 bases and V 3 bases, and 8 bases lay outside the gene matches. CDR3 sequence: CASSLWTGGHREKLFF. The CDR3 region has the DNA TGTGCCAGCAGTTTGTGGACAGGGGGCCATAGGGAAAAACTGTTTTTT.

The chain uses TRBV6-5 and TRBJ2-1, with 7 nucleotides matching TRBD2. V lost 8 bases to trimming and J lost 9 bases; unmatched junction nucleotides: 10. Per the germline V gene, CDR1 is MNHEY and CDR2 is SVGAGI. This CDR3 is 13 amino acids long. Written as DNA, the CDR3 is TGTGCCAGCGGCGCGGGGGAGAGAGGTGAGCAGTTCTTC. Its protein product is CASGAGERGEQFF.

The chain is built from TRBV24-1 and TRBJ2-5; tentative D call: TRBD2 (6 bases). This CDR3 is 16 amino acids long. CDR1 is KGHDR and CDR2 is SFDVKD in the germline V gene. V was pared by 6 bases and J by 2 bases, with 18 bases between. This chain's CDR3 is CATSRGGEAGQETQYF. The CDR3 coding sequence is TGTGCCACCAGTCGGGGCGGGGAGGCCGGTCAAGAGACCCAGTACTTC.

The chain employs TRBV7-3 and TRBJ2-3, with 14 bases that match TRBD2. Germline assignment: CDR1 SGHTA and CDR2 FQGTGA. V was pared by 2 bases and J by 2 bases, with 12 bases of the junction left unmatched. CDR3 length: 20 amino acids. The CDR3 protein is CASSLHGLGTSGSVTDTQYF. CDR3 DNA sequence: TGTGCCAGCAGCTTACACGGGCTCGGGACTAGCGGGAGCGTCACAGATACGCAGTATTTT.

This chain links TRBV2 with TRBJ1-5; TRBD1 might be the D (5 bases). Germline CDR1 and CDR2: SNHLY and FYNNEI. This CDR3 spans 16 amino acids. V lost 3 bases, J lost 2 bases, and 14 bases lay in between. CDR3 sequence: CASSEGRQGGNQPQHF. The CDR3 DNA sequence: TGTGCCAGCAGTGAGGGGCGGCAGGGTGGCAATCAGCCCCAGCATTTT.

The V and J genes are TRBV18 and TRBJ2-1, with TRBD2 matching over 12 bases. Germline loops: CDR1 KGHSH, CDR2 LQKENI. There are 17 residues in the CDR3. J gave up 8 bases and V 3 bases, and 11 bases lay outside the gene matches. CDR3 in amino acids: CASSPLMTSGGLYEQFF. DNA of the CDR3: TGTGCCAGCTCACCCTTGATGACTAGCGGGGGATTGTATGAGCAGTTCTTC.